The following is a TCR beta chain sequence with its context. The data derive from a study of blood T cell repertoires in COVID-19. Generated by immunoSEQ multiplex PCR, the TCRdb table keeps only in-frame clones and is missing some. The sample lists tens of thousands of clones, about 88% occurring once. The sequence was obtained from a man aged 45-65 years with acute or convalescent COVID-19. The sequenced sample was peripheral blood.

In DNA, the CDR3 is TGTGCCAGCAGCCATGCGGGCAACACCATATATTTT. This sequence encodes CASSHAGNTIYF. The chain joins TRBV3-1 (or the pseudogene TRBV3-2) to TRBJ1-3; D is ambiguous. Trimming took off 3 bases at V and 7 bases at J, with 7 bases between the two ends. The CDR3 loop spans 12 amino acids. The germline V gene has CDR1 LGHDT and CDR2 YNNKEL (reference sequence).